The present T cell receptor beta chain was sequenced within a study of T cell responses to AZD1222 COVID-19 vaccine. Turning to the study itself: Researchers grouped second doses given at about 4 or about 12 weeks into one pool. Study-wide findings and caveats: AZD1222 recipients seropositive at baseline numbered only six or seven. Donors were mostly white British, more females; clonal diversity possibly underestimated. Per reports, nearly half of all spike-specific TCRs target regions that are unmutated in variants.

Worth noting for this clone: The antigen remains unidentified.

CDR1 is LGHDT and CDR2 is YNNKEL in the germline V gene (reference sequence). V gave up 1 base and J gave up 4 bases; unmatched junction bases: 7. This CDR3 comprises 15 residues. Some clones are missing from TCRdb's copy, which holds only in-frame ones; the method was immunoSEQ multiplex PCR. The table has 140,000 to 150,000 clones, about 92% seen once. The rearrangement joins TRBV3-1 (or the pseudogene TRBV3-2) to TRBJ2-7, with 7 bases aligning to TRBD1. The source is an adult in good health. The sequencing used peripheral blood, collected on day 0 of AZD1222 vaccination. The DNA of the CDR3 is TGTGCCAGCAGCCAAGGAACAGGGGCTTGGTACGAGCAGTACTTC. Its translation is CASSQGTGAWYEQYF.